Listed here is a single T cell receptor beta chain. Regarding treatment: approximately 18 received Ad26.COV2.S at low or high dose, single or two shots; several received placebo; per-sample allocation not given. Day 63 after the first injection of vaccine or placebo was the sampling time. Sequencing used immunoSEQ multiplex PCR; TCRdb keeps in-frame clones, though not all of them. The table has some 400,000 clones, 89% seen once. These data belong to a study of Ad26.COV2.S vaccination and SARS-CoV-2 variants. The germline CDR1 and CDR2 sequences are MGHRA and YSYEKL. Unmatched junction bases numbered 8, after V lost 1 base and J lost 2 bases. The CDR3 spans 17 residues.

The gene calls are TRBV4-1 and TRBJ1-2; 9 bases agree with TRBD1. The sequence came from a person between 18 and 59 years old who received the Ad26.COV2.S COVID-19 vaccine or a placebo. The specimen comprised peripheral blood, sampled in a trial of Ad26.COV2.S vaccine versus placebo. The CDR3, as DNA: TGCGCCAGCAGCCAAGCGCTTACAGGGGGCGACAACTATGGCTACACCTTC. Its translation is CASSQALTGGDNYGYTF.